The following is a T cell receptor (beta chain) sequence with its context. Antigen unknown. Other DNA sequences in the sample encode the same CDR3. Naive-designated CD8 cells lacked CD45RO, were positively enriched for CCR7, and omitted terminally differentiated effector memory CD45RA+ cells. HIV-negative, healthy adults without recent acute infections or vaccinations were the donors. Germline CDR1 reads MNHEY; CDR2 reads SMNVEV (reference sequence). Trimming pared 0 bases from V and 3 bases from J, leaving 5 bases between. There are 13 residues in the CDR3. This sample stems from a study of shared clonotypes between healthy human individuals. Around 30,000 T cell genomes (roughly 220 ng DNA) went into each sorted-subset replicate. Per the authors' pipeline: ImmunoSEQ sequences covered only the junction and lacked quality scores; filtering therefore differed. The data were produced by immunoSEQ multiplex PCR, yet TCRdb's version contains in-frame clones alone and is incomplete. That table is the source of V, J and clone size, and D and trimming were worked out from the DNA. The data contain millions of clones, just over 90% of them singletons.

Broader study findings: Unshared clonotypes carried lower generation probabilities than those common to all four donors.

J is TRBJ1-1 and V is TRBV27; D uncertain. Sequencing used naive CD8+ T cells from PBMCs. The TCR originated in a man aged 18-30 years in good health. Some clones in this sample may be carry-over from other donors' samples. As DNA, the CDR3 is TGTGCCAGCAGTTTATCTGGTTACACTGAAGCTTTCTTT. This encodes CASSLSGYTEAFF.